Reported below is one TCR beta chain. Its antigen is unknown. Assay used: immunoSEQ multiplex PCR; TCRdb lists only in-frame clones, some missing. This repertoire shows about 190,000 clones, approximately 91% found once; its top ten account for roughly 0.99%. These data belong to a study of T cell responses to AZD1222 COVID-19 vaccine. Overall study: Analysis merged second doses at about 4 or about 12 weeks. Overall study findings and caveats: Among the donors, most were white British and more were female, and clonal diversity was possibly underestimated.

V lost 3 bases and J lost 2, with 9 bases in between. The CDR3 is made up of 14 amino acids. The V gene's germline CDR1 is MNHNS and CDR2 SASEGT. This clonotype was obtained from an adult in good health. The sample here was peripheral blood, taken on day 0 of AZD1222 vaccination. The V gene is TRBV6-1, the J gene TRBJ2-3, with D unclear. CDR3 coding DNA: TGTGCCAGCAGTGACAGGAGACCCACAGATACGCAGTATTTT. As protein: CASSDRRPTDTQYF.